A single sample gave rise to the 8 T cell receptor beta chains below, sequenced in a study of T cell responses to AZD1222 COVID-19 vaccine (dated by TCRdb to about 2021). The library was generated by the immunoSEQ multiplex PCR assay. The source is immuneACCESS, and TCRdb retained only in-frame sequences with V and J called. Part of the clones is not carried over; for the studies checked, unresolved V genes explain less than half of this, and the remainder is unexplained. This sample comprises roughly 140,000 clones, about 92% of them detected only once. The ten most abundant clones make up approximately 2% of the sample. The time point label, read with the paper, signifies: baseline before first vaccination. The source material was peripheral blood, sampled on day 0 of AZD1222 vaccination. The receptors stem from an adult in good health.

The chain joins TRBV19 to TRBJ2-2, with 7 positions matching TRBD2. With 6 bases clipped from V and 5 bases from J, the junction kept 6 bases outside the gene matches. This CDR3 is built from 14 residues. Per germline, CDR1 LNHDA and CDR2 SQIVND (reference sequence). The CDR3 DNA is TGTGCCAGTAGCCAAGAAGCGGGAACCGGGGAGCTGTTTTTT. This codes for CASSQEAGTGELFF.

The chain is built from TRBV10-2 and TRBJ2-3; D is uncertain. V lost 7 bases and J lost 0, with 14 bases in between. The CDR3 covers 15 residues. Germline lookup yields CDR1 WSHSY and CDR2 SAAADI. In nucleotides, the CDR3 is TGCGCCAGCACCCCACGGTCAACTAGCACAGATACGCAGTATTTT. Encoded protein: CASTPRSTSTDTQYF.

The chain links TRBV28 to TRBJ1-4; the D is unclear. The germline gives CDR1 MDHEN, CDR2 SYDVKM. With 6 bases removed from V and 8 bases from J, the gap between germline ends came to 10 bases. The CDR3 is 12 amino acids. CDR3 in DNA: TGTGCCAGCAGCCACCCCGGGGAAAAACTGTTTTTT. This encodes CASSHPGEKLFF.

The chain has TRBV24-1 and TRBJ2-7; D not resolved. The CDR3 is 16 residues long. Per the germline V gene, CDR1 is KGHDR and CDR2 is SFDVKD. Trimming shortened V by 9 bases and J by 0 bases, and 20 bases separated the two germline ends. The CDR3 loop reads CATPSPTGLISYEQYF. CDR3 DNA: TGTGCCACCCCTTCCCCGACGGGCTTGATCTCCTACGAGCAGTACTTC.

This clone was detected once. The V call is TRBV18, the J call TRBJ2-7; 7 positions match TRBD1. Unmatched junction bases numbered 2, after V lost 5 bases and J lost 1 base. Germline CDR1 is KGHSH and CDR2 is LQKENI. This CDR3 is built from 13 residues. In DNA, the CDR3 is TGTGCCAGCTCAGGGACAGCTTCCTACGAGCAGTACTTC. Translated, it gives CASSGTASYEQYF.

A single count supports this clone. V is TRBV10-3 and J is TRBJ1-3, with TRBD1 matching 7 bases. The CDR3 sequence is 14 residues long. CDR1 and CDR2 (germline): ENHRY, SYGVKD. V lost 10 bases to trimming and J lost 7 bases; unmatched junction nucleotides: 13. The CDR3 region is CATADSGGDNTIYF. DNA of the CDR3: TGTGCCACCGCCGACTCAGGGGGGGACAACACCATATATTTT.

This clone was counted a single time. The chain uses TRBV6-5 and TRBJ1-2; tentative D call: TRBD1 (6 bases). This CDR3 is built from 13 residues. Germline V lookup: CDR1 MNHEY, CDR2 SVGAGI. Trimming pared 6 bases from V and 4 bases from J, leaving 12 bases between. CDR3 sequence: CASRSDRPYGYTF. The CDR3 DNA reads TGTGCCAGCAGATCCGACAGGCCCTATGGCTACACCTTC.

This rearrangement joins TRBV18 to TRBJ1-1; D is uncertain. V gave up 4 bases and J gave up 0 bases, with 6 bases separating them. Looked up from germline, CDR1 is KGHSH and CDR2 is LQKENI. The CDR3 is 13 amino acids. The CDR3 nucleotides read TGTGCCAGCTCACAAGGTTTGAACACTGAAGCTTTCTTT. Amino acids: CASSQGLNTEAFF.